This entry lists 12 T cell receptor beta chains sequenced from one sample in a study of blood T cell repertoires in COVID-19. This table comes from immunoSEQ multiplex PCR, and its TCRdb copy is limited to in-frame clones, with some not included. Of 150,000 to 200,000 clones listed, 80% are singletons. The sequenced sample consisted of PBMCs or T cells enriched from blood (not recorded which). These receptors were taken from a man aged 55 to 70 who had been exposed to COVID-19.

The rearrangement uses TRBV29-1 and TRBJ2-5; D might be TRBD2 (6 bases). V lost 7 bases, J lost 5 bases, and 20 bases lay in between. CDR3 length: 14 residues. The germline gives CDR1 SQVTM, CDR2 ANQGSEA. This chain's CDR3 is CSAIGPGVGETQYF. CDR3 in DNA: TGCAGCGCCATCGGGCCGGGAGTGGGTGAGACCCAGTACTTC.

This rearrangement joins TRBV6-5 to TRBJ2-1; 10 bases match TRBD2. The CDR3 consists of 14 residues. CDR1 and CDR2 from the germline V gene are MNHEY and SVGAGI. V lost 6 bases and J lost 6; bases outside the gene matches: 5. The DNA of the CDR3 is TGTGCCAGCAGGAATAGCGGGAGGCGCAATGAGCAGTTCTTC. Encoded protein: CASRNSGRRNEQFF.

The rearrangement uses TRBV7-3 and TRBJ1-3; TRBD1 matches 8 bases. This CDR3 is built from 17 residues. V dropped 2 bases and J dropped 2; count of bases not matched to a gene: 8. The germline CDR1 and CDR2 sequences are SGHTA and FQGTGA. CDR3 nucleotide sequence: TGTGCCAGCAGCTTATTTGGGGCCAGGGGGCCTGGAAACACCATATATTTT. It encodes CASSLFGARGPGNTIYF.

This sequence joins TRBV5-1 and TRBJ2-7, with TRBD1 matching 7 bases. J lost 3 bases, V lost 4 bases, and 10 bases had no gene match. From germline, CDR1 is SGHRS and CDR2 YFSETQ. The CDR3 contains 15 residues. CDR3 protein: CASSRTGDRGYEQYF. CDR3 DNA sequence: TGCGCCAGCAGCCGAACAGGGGATCGGGGCTACGAGCAGTACTTC.

The chain has TRBV3-1 (or the pseudogene TRBV3-2) and TRBJ2-2; D possibly uses TRBD1 or TRBD2 (7 bases each). This CDR3 region has 16 residues. Per germline, CDR1 LGHDT and CDR2 YNNKEL (reference sequence). With 5 bases removed from V and 4 bases from J, the gap between germline ends came to 17 bases. CDR3: CASSKAGTATTGELFF. The CDR3 coding sequence is TGTGCCAGCAGCAAAGCGGGGACAGCCACCACCGGGGAGCTGTTTTTT.

This chain links TRBV6-5 with TRBJ2-7; 8 bases agree with TRBD1. From germline, CDR1 is MNHEY and CDR2 SVGAGI. The V gene end was trimmed by 4 bases and the J gene end by 3 bases; junction bases not matched to a gene: 11. The CDR3 is made up of 16 amino acids. The CDR3 loop reads CASSSAPGTGVYEQYF. The DNA of the CDR3 is TGTGCCAGCAGTTCGGCTCCCGGGACAGGCGTCTACGAGCAGTACTTC.

V is TRBV5-1 and J is TRBJ2-5; 7 nucleotides match TRBD1. With V trimmed by 3 bases and J by 4 bases, 12 bases remained unmatched. Germline CDR1 is SGHRS and CDR2 is YFSETQ. The CDR3 is made up of 16 amino acids. CDR3 sequence reads: CASSYNPTGVRETQYF. The CDR3, as DNA: TGCGCCAGCAGCTATAATCCAACAGGGGTGCGAGAGACCCAGTACTTC.

This sequence joins TRBV18 and TRBJ2-7; 10 bases map to TRBD1. The CDR3 is made up of 15 amino acids. Germline assignment: CDR1 KGHSH and CDR2 LQKENI. Germline trimming cut 5 bases from V and 2 bases from J; bases unmatched to any gene: 6. The CDR3: CASSAPGQGTYEQYF. Written as DNA, the CDR3 is TGTGCCAGCTCAGCCCCGGGACAGGGGACCTACGAGCAGTACTTC.

The chain combines TRBV19 with TRBJ1-2; D gene unclear. The V gene's germline CDR1 is LNHDA and CDR2 SQIVND (reference sequence). This CDR3 is built from 13 residues. V was shortened by 7 bases and J by 6 bases, with 15 bases between the two germline ends. CDR3 region: CASIGYREHGYTF. Written as DNA, the CDR3 is TGTGCCAGTATCGGGTACCGGGAGCATGGCTACACCTTC.

This chain joins TRBV30 and TRBJ1-1, with 7 bases aligning to TRBD1. With V trimmed by 8 bases and J by 4 bases, 7 bases remained unmatched. Germline V gene lookup returns CDR1 GTSNPN and CDR2 SVGIG (reference sequence). The CDR3 loop spans 12 amino acids. The CDR3 is CALRQGVTEAFF. The CDR3 DNA reads TGTGCCCTGAGGCAGGGGGTCACTGAAGCTTTCTTT.

V usage is TRBV10-3 and J usage is TRBJ2-2; 7 bases fit TRBD2. The germline gives CDR1 ENHRY, CDR2 SYGVKD. The CDR3 consists of 13 residues. The V and J ends lost 10 bases and 4 bases, in that order; junction bases with no gene match: 6. In DNA form, the CDR3 reads TGTGCCACCAAGCGGGATGTCACCGGGGAGCTGTTTTTT. Translating gives CATKRDVTGELFF.

The chain carries TRBV11-3 and TRBJ2-7, with 8 nucleotides matching TRBD2. Germline lookup yields CDR1 SGHNT and CDR2 YENEEA. V was clipped by 3 bases and J by 2 bases; unmatched bases: 9. The CDR3 covers 16 residues. The CDR3 nucleotides are TGTGCCAGCAGCTTGGACTTGGCGGGAGGACCCTACGAGCAGTACTTC. It encodes CASSLDLAGGPYEQYF.